This T cell receptor (beta chain) comes out of a study of blood T cell repertoires in COVID-19. Whole-study context: The United States, Italy and Spain were the sources of the acute and convalescent COVID-19 samples. Nucleic acid was either cDNA or gDNA, and it came from T cells, B-cell-depleted T cells, or PBMCs.

Some clones are missing from TCRdb's copy, which holds only in-frame ones; the method was immunoSEQ multiplex PCR. The sample has some 150,000 clones, around 83% seen once. Germline CDR1 is MDHEN and CDR2 is SYDVKM. The length of the CDR3 is 15 residues. The V gene end was trimmed by 5 bases and the J gene end by 8 bases; junction bases not matched to a gene: 8. Adults between roughly 18 and 89 years of age took part from approximately 24 US areas. Two negative PCRs, clearance, or symptom resolution had been documented for recovered Cohort 3 donors. The gene calls are TRBV28 and TRBJ1-6; 8 bases are shared with TRBD1. This receptor was identified in a man aged 50 to 60 who had recovered from COVID-19. The specimen was PBMCs or T cells enriched from blood (not recorded which). The CDR3 sequence: CASSPRPDRDSPLHF. The CDR3 bases are TGTGCCAGCAGTCCGCGACCGGACAGGGATTCACCCCTCCACTTT.